This entry is about one TCR beta chain. The antigen is not known. The data derive from a study of vaccination and CD4 T cells after COVID-19. With the Oncomine TCR Beta short-read assay, DNA from cultured CD4+ T cells was sequenced. MiXCR was run by TCRdb on the PCR reads, yielding one entry per CDR3 protein. The table includes 20,000 to 25,000 distinct CDR3 sequences, approximately 65% detected once. The CDR3 loop spans 15 amino acids. Regarding treatment: roughly 10-day PBMC culture with coronavirus spike peptide pools or control peptides (ViraFEST assay). The receptor was derived from a human donor who received a COVID-19 vaccine. The chain recombines TRBV21-1 with TRBJ1-2. TRBV21-1 is tagged as a pseudogene. The specimen was CD4+ T cells from blood, cultured in vitro, collected before SARS-CoV-2 vaccination. CDR3 DNA sequence: TGTGCCAGCACTTATTCGGCGACAGCTAGCTATGGCTACACCTTC. This sequence encodes CASTYSATASYGYTF.